What follows are 20 T cell receptor beta chains derived from one specimen sequenced in a study of CD8 T cells in ankylosing spondylitis. Study findings and constraints: In ankylosing spondylitis blood, a motif of roughly eight highly homologous TCR beta variants appeared characteristic.

These TCRs are of unknown antigen specificity. MiXCR, applied by TCRdb to the 5' RACE reads, yields one record per CDR3 protein. The top ten clones hold 0.45% to 0.6% of a sample with some 800,000 distinct CDR3 sequences, roughly 10% of them seen once. Input material: blood, either unsorted or a sorted T cell fraction (not recorded which). The source of these receptors is a male donor with ankylosing spondylitis.

The chain combines TRBV7-2 with TRBJ2-7; TRBD2 might be the D (6 bases). This CDR3 comprises 17 residues. V lost 1 base and J 2 bases, leaving 18 bases between the germline ends. Per germline, CDR1 SGHTA and CDR2 FQGNSA. In DNA, the CDR3 is TGTGCCAGCAGCTTAGTCCCAGGGACTGCGTCGCCCTACGAGCAGTACTTC. Translating gives CASSLVPGTASPYEQYF.

The chain combines TRBV28 with TRBJ1-1; D remains ambiguous. Germline CDR1 reads MDHEN; CDR2 reads SYDVKM. This CDR3 has 16 residues. V shed 6 bases and J shed 4 bases, with 21 bases lying between them. For the CDR3, the DNA is TGTGCCAGCAGGCCCTTATTTGTGGAGAGATCCACTGAAGCTTTCTTT. Amino acid sequence: CASRPLFVERSTEAFF.

The chain links TRBV20-1 to TRBJ2-2, with 8 bases identical to TRBD2. Germline trimming cut 1 base from V and 3 bases from J; bases unmatched to any gene: 4. CDR1 is DFQATT and CDR2 is SNEGSKA in the germline V gene (reference sequence). The CDR3 is 15 amino acids. CDR3 bases: TGCAGTGCTAGAGGAGCGGGGGCCTACACCGGGGAGCTGTTTTTT. Amino acid sequence: CSARGAGAYTGELFF.

This clonotype was recorded many times. This chain uses TRBV20-1 with TRBJ2-1; no clear D gene. Trimming removed 2 bases at V and 0 bases at J, with 11 bases between. The length of the CDR3 is 15 residues. Germline-derived CDR1 and CDR2 are DFQATT and SNEGSKA (reference sequence). CDR3 in DNA: TGCAGTGCTAGACCCTTGGGCCTCTCCTACAATGAGCAGTTCTTC. This gives the protein CSARPLGLSYNEQFF.

This chain joins TRBV20-1 and TRBJ1-6, with TRBD1 matching over 8 bases. This CDR3 has 12 residues. The germline V gene encodes CDR1 DFQATT and CDR2 SNEGSKA (reference sequence). V lost 5 bases to trimming and J lost 9 bases; unmatched junction nucleotides: 3. The CDR3 reads CSAQTGASPLHF. The CDR3 region has the DNA TGCAGTGCTCAGACAGGGGCTTCACCCCTCCACTTT.

V and J are TRBV7-2 and TRBJ1-1; no reliable D call. V was shortened by 2 bases and J by 2 bases, with 12 bases between the two germline ends. The CDR3 totals 15 residues. Germline V CDR1 and CDR2: SGHTA, FQGNSA. The CDR3 loop reads CASSLMVGRNTEAFF. The CDR3 nucleotides read TGTGCCAGCAGCTTAATGGTTGGGAGAAACACTGAAGCTTTCTTT.

This clonotype appeared a few times. The J gene is TRBJ1-4, the V gene TRBV18; TRBD1 is a possible D gene (5 bases). The germline V gene has CDR1 KGHSH and CDR2 LQKENI. Trimming left V 2 bases short and J 4 bases short, with 8 bases between. The CDR3 contains 14 residues. The CDR3 DNA reads TGTGCCAGCTCACCAGCAGGGAATAATGAAAAACTGTTTTTT. As protein: CASSPAGNNEKLFF.

There are a few counts of this clonotype. The chain carries TRBV24-1 and TRBJ2-1; TRBD1 matches at 9 bases. Germline CDR1 and CDR2: KGHDR and SFDVKD. This CDR3 comprises 15 residues. V lost 6 bases, J lost 2 bases, and 4 bases stayed unmatched. The CDR3 loop reads CATSPNRGPYNEQFF. The CDR3 DNA reads TGTGCCACCAGTCCTAACAGGGGGCCCTACAATGAGCAGTTCTTC.

This clonotype was recorded at least ten times. The chain recombines TRBV5-1 with TRBJ1-1; TRBD1 might be the D (6 bases). The CDR3 has 19 residues. CDR1 and CDR2 from the germline V gene are SGHRS and YFSETQ. V dropped 7 bases and J dropped 1 base, with 29 bases sitting between them. The CDR3 protein is CASQWGLVFPGQGNTEAFF. CDR3 sequence (DNA): TGCGCCAGCCAATGGGGATTGGTTTTTCCGGGACAAGGGAACACTGAAGCTTTCTTT.

The chain recombines TRBV20-1 with TRBJ1-5; D is ambiguous. Germline lookup yields CDR1 DFQATT and CDR2 SNEGSKA (reference sequence). The CDR3 extends over 15 amino acids. The V and J ends lost 5 bases and 0 bases respectively, with 14 bases between them. The DNA of the CDR3 is TGCAGTGCTCAGGCCGGGCGGAATAGCAATCAGCCCCAGCATTTT. As protein: CSAQAGRNSNQPQHF.

This clonotype has a handful of counts. This rearrangement joins TRBV12-3 or TRBV12-4 to TRBJ2-1, with 7 nucleotides matching TRBD2. The junction had 7 bases not matched to a gene; V was cut back by 3 bases and J by 2 bases. This CDR3 comprises 16 residues. CDR3 DNA: TGTGCCAGCAGTTTTAGGACGGGGGGAACCTACAATGAGCAGTTCTTC. Translating gives CASSFRTGGTYNEQFF.

This clonotype was counted many times. The CDR3: CSARDWADRPNSPLHF. In nucleotides, the CDR3 is TGCAGTGCTAGAGATTGGGCGGACAGACCCAATTCACCCCTCCACTTT. The V gene is TRBV20-1, the J gene TRBJ1-6, with a weak D call TRBD1 (6 bases). The CDR3 totals 16 residues. Germline V CDR1 and CDR2: DFQATT, SNEGSKA (reference sequence). V lost 0 bases, J lost 7 bases, and 16 bases lay in between.

The chain uses TRBV4-1 and TRBJ1-4; 10 positions match TRBD1. The J segment lost 8 bases and the V segment lost 0 bases, leaving 9 bases of the junction unmatched. CDR3 length: 17 amino acids. Germline V gives CDR1 MGHRA, CDR2 YSYEKL. The CDR3 is CASSQDSRDRGYEKLFF. CDR3 nucleotides: TGCGCCAGCAGCCAAGATAGCCGGGACAGGGGCTACGAAAAACTGTTTTTT.

This clonotype was observed a handful of times. This CDR3 is CASSFERTEAFF. The CDR3 DNA sequence: TGTGCCAGCAGCTTCGAGAGAACTGAAGCTTTCTTT. The chain links TRBV11-2 to TRBJ1-1; D gene uncertain. This CDR3 comprises 12 residues. Trimming left V 3 bases short and J 5 bases short, with 7 bases between. In germline, CDR1 is SGHAT, CDR2 FQNNGV.

The chain couples TRBV6-2 or TRBV6-3 to TRBJ2-3; perhaps TRBD2 as D (6 bases). Trimming removed 1 base from V and 5 bases from J, with 19 bases in between. The CDR3 runs 17 residues. Per the germline V gene, CDR1 is MNHEY and CDR2 is SVGEGT. The CDR3 DNA follows: TGTGCCAGCAGTTACTTTTTCGCGCAGGGCGGGATAGATACGCAGTATTTT. It specifies CASSYFFAQGGIDTQYF.

Only a few counts were recorded for this clonotype. The gene calls are TRBV29-1 and TRBJ1-2; TRBD1 might be the D (6 bases). Germline assignment: CDR1 SQVTM and CDR2 ANQGSEA. This CDR3 has 11 residues. The V gene lost 4 bases and the J gene lost 8 bases, with 11 bases spanning the gap. CDR3 nucleotides: TGCAGCGTTGCCAGGGGAGACGGCTACACCTTC. The encoded protein is CSVARGDGYTF.

This clonotype was seen a few times. This chain uses TRBV5-1 with TRBJ2-7; perhaps TRBD2 as D (6 bases). V shed 5 bases and J shed 4 bases, with 7 bases lying between them. Germline CDR1 is SGHRS and CDR2 is YFSETQ. This CDR3 spans 11 amino acids. The CDR3 region is CASRRDYEQYF. The DNA of the CDR3 is TGCGCCAGCAGGCGGGATTACGAGCAGTACTTC.

This clonotype showed up many times. The chain joins TRBV20-1 to TRBJ2-1; D perhaps matches TRBD2 (6 bases). From germline, CDR1 is DFQATT and CDR2 SNEGSKA (reference sequence). The CDR3 covers 17 residues. Trimming removed 6 bases at V and 4 bases at J, with 25 bases between. The CDR3 sequence is CSAGTPGSPSRYNEQFF. Written as DNA, the CDR3 is TGCAGTGCCGGGACCCCCGGGAGCCCCTCGCGATACAATGAGCAGTTCTTC.

The chain combines TRBV12-3 or TRBV12-4 with TRBJ1-6; 7 nucleotides line up with TRBD1. The CDR3 is made up of 13 amino acids. Losses at the gene ends were 6 bases for V and 11 bases for J; bases not matched to a gene: 7. Written as DNA, the CDR3 is TGTGCCAGCAGACAGACAGGGAGTACACCCCTCCACTTT. As protein: CASRQTGSTPLHF.

This clonotype was seen only a few times. The rearrangement joins TRBV20-1 to TRBJ2-1, with D perhaps matching TRBD2 (5 bases). Trimming removed 5 bases at V and 8 bases at J, with 22 bases between. The CDR3 runs to 15 residues. Germline V gene lookup returns CDR1 DFQATT and CDR2 SNEGSKA (reference sequence). The CDR3 protein is CSAAKVGLSWDEQFF. The DNA of the CDR3 is TGCAGTGCTGCCAAGGTCGGACTCTCGTGGGATGAGCAGTTCTTC.